This TCR beta chain was observed in a study of monozygotic twins with inflammatory bowel disease. Findings and caveats of the study: Compared with healthy twins, IBD patients shared fewer clonotypes with others, especially with disease activity.

The CDR3 loop spans 16 amino acids. The V gene's germline CDR1 is SEHNR and CDR2 FQNEAQ (reference sequence). For this clonotype: Antigen: not known.

The template-switching step introduced UMIs that carried a 6-nucleotide sample barcode. Each CDR3 protein gets one entry in TCRdb, which reprocessed the 5' RACE reads and gives no DNA. This repertoire comprises around 370,000 distinct CDR3 sequences; its ten largest clones make up approximately 2.8%. The sample taken for sequencing was blood. The sequence was obtained from a human donor with ulcerative colitis or Crohn's disease, or a healthy co-twin of an affected twin (not recorded which). The chain combines TRBV7-9 with TRBJ1-3. The CDR3 sequence: CASSLGSGGPGNTIYF.